This T cell receptor (beta chain) is drawn from a study of T-cell reconstitution after alpha-beta-depleted transplantation in children. Overall study results and limits: As was reported, about two months after transplant, alpha-beta T cells came from several hundred expanded graft clones. T-cell numbers and diversity, one year after transplant, stemmed largely from T cells that were newly produced. The study traced high day-60 TCRbeta diversity in some patients to surviving recipient T cells and thymic progenitors.

Unique molecular identifiers featured in how the TCRbeta library was prepared. TCRdb used MiXCR to reprocess the PCR reads, holding one entry per CDR3 protein. Of hundreds of thousands of distinct CDR3 sequences in the sample, over 15% are singletons; the top ten hold about 45%. About this clonotype itself: Its antigen is not identified.

The material sequenced was PBMCs, mostly from graft donor cells, taken 360 days after TCRalphabeta/CD19-depleted stem cell transplant. The TCR originated in a male patient aged 2-9 years who had a stem cell transplant for acute lymphoblastic leukemia, so the T cells may come from the graft donor.

The DNA of the CDR3 is TGTGCCAGCAGAGATGCCACGGGGGAAAATTCACCCCTCCACTTT. Its protein product is CASRDATGENSPLHF. The chain uses TRBV28 and TRBJ1-6; possibly TRBD1 for D (5 bases). CDR1 MDHEN and CDR2 SYDVKM come from the germline V gene. CDR3 length: 15 amino acids. Trimming removed 6 bases at V and 7 bases at J, with 16 bases between.